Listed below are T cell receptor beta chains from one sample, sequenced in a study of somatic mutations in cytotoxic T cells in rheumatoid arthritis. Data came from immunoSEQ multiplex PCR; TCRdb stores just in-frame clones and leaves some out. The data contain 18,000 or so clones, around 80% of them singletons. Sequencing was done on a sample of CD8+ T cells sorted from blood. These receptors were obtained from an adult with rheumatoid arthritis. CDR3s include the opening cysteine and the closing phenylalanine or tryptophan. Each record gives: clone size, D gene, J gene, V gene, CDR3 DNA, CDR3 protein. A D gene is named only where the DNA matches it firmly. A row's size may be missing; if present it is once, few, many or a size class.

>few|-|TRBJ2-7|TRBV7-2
TGTGCCAGCAGCTTACCGTCCTACGAGCAGTACTTC
CASSLPSYEQYF
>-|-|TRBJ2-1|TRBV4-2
TGTGCCAGCAGCCAATTAGCGGAGAGCTCCTACAATGAGCAGTTCTTC
CASSQLAESSYNEQFF
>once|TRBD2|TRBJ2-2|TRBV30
TGTGCCTGGAGTGGGACTAGCGGGAGTGCGGGGGAGCTGTTTTTT
CAWSGTSGSAGELFF
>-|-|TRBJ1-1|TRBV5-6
TGTGCCAGCAGCTTCCCAGGGCACAACACTGAAGCTTTCTTT
CASSFPGHNTEAFF
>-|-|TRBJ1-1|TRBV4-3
TGCGCCAGCAGCCAATCCTTATTGGCCTCTGAAGCTTTCTTT
CASSQSLLASEAFF
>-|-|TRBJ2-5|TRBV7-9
TGTGCCAGCAGCCGCCCCCGGGAAACCCAGTACTTC
CASSRPRETQYF
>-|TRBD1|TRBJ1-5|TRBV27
TGTGCCAGCAGTCTACGAGGACAGGGATGGCACAAGCCCCAGCATTTT
CASSLRGQGWHKPQHF
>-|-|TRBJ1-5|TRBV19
TGTGCCAGTAGTTTACATAGGGGGGAGCTTAATCAGCCCCAGCATTTT
CASSLHRGELNQPQHF
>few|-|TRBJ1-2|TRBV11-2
TGTGCCAGCAGCTTAACCCCCAACTATGGCTACACCTTC
CASSLTPNYGYTF
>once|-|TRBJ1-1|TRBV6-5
TGTGCCAGCAGGGAATCAGAGAACACTGAAGCTTTCTTT
CASRESENTEAFF
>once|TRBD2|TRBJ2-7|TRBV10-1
TGCGCCAGCAGTGATATGTTGGGTCTAGCGGCATCGGGAACCTACGAGCAGTACTTC
CASSDMLGLAASGTYEQYF
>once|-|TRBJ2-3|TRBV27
TGTGCCAGCAGTTTACGCAGAGCCCTATACCCTACGCAGTATTTT
CASSLRRALYPTQYF
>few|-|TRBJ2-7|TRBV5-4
TGTGCCAGCAGCTTGAGGGGGAGGTCCTACGAGCAGTACTTC
CASSLRGRSYEQYF
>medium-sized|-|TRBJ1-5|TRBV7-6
TGTGCCAGCAGCATGGGGGGGGATCAGCCCCAGCATTTT
CASSMGGDQPQHF
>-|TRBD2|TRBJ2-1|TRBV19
TGTGCCAGTATTGGGGTCGGAGCGGGAGTCAACAATGAGCAGTTCTTC
CASIGVGAGVNNEQFF
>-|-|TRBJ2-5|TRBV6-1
TGTGCCAGCAGTGGGCCGGGACACAGAGGTGAAGAGACCCAGTACTTC
CASSGPGHRGEETQYF